The source of this T cell receptor (beta chain) is a study of radiotherapy plus CTLA-4 blockade in lung cancer. Looking at the study overall: Overall, 18% of patients showed an objective response, while 31% attained disease control. Whole-study findings and limits: According to reports, early shifts in blood T cell clones, alongside interferon-beta, forecast response most accurately. Radiotherapy plus ipilimumab was followed by expansion in blood of tumor-derived TCR clones.

On this clone itself: Its antigen is not identified.

This table comes from immunoSEQ multiplex PCR, and its TCRdb copy is limited to in-frame clones, with some not included. The sample carries tens of thousands of clones, around 87% recorded once. CTLA-4 blockade with ipilimumab, together with focal radiation, was given to patients with chemo-refractory metastatic non-small-cell lung cancer. Germline values: CDR1 SGHRS, CDR2 YFSETQ. With V trimmed by 4 bases and J by 1 base, 5 bases remained unmatched. The length of the CDR3 is 16 residues. The TCR was taken from a human donor with non-small cell lung cancer that progressed on radiotherapy plus ipilimumab. J is TRBJ2-1 and V is TRBV5-1; 10 bases line up with TRBD1. Here the sequenced sample was peripheral blood, taken from a patient treated with radiotherapy plus ipilimumab. CDR3 coding DNA: TGCGCCAGCAGCGCGGGACAGGGGAAATCCTACAATGAGCAGTTCTTC. Residues: CASSAGQGKSYNEQFF.